The rows below give T cell receptor beta chains drawn from one sample of a study of cytomegalovirus exposure and HLA in healthy donors. Method: immunoSEQ multiplex PCR; TCRdb's copy keeps in-frame clones and lacks some. The sample contains more than 95,000 clones, around two thirds of which appear only once. The specimen was PBMCs. Receptors were obtained from a man aged 55 to 70 in good health and CMV-seropositive. The CDR3 runs from the conserved cysteine through the conserved F or W. The order of the fields is CDR3 protein, CDR3 DNA, clone size, J gene, V gene, D gene. D genes are given only for firm matches. The listing skips clone size in some rows; elsewhere it reads once, few, many or a size class.

CDR3: CASRRDRAMGYEQYF; DNA: TGTGCCAGCAGAAGGGACAGGGCAATGGGGTACGAGCAGTACTTC; size: .; J: TRBJ2-7; V: TRBV27; D: TRBD1
CDR3: CASSPPGTLNTEAFF; DNA: TGTGCCAGCAGCCCTCCGGGGACATTGAACACTGAAGCTTTCTTT; size: .; J: TRBJ1-1; V: TRBV5-5; D: .
CDR3: CASSSRDRGSDTQYF; DNA: TGTGCCAGCAGCTCCCGGGACAGGGGCTCAGATACGCAGTATTTT; size: .; J: TRBJ2-3; V: TRBV11-3; D: TRBD1
CDR3: CASSSGRGAEAFF; DNA: TGTGCCAGTAGTTCTGGCAGGGGTGCTGAAGCTTTCTTT; size: .; J: TRBJ1-1; V: TRBV19; D: .
CDR3: CASSSRGSGERSPLHF; DNA: TGCGCCAGCAGCTCTAGGGGGTCAGGGGAGCGCTCACCCCTCCACTTT; size: .; J: TRBJ1-6; V: TRBV5-1; D: .
CDR3: CASSLSGGFFGEQYF; DNA: TGTGCCAGCAGCTTATCCGGGGGGTTTTTCGGGGAGCAGTACTTC; size: few; J: TRBJ2-7; V: TRBV11-1; D: TRBD2
CDR3: CASSEPGQGVRETQYF; DNA: TGTGCCAGCAGTGAGCCGGGACAGGGGGTAAGGGAGACCCAGTACTTC; size: .; J: TRBJ2-5; V: TRBV6-1; D: TRBD1
CDR3: CATPTARVTNGNTIYF; DNA: TGTGCCACTCCCACCGCCCGCGTTACGAACGGAAACACCATATATTTT; size: .; J: TRBJ1-3; V: TRBV21-1; D: .
CDR3: CASSLKGALNEKLFF; DNA: TGTGCCAGCAGCCTAAAGGGGGCGCTTAATGAAAAACTGTTTTTT; size: .; J: TRBJ1-4; V: TRBV7-6; D: TRBD1
CDR3: CASSPSAGQSSQETQYF; DNA: TGCGCCAGCAGCCCCTCGGCGGGGCAGTCATCCCAAGAGACCCAGTACTTC; size: .; J: TRBJ2-5; V: TRBV5-1; D: .
CDR3: CASSPRPSGEETQYF; DNA: TGCGCCAGCAGCCCGAGGCCTAGCGGGGAAGAGACCCAGTACTTC; size: .; J: TRBJ2-5; V: TRBV5-1; D: TRBD2